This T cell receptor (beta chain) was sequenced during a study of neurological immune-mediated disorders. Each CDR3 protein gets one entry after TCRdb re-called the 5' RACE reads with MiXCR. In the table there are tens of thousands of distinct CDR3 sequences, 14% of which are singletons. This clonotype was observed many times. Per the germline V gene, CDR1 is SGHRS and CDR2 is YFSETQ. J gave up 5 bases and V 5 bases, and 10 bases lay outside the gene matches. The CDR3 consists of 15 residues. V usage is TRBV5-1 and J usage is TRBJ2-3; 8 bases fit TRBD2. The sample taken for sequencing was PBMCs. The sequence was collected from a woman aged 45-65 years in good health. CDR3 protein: CASSPGGAQGDTQYF. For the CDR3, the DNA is TGCGCCAGCAGTCCCGGGGGGGCGCAGGGAGATACGCAGTATTTT. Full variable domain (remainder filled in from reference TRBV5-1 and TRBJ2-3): KAGVTQTPRYLIKTRGQQVTLSCSPISGHRSVSWYQQTPGQGLQFLFEYFSETQRNKGNFPGRFSGRQFSNSRSEMNVSTLELGDSALYLCASSPGGAQGDTQYFGPGTRLTVL.